This T cell receptor beta chain was recorded in a study of shared clonotypes between healthy human individuals. General study results and limits: Investigators expected sequencing depth to affect clonotype sharing among donors.

The V end was cut by 2 bases, the J end by 6 bases, with 8 bases between. The germline V gene has CDR1 SEHNR and CDR2 FQNEAQ (reference sequence). The CDR3 covers 13 residues. The assay was run at deep level. The sorted-subset replicate PCRs were given roughly 190 ng DNA, which is 30,000 or so T cell genomes. Measured with immunoSEQ multiplex PCR; TCRdb has only the in-frame clones, and not every one. The repertoire holds millions of clones, roughly nine tenths seen once, with more than 0.12% in the top ten. As for this clone: As yet, its antigen is unknown.

The sequencing sample was made of naive CD4+ T cells sorted from blood. Subset indicated: CD45RA+ positively selected. The rearrangement joins TRBV7-9 to TRBJ2-1; D gene unclear. The clonotype originates from a man aged 18 to 30 in good health. DNA for the CDR3: TGTGCCAGCAGCTTAACTTCGTCCAATGAGCAGTTCTTC. It translates to CASSLTSSNEQFF.